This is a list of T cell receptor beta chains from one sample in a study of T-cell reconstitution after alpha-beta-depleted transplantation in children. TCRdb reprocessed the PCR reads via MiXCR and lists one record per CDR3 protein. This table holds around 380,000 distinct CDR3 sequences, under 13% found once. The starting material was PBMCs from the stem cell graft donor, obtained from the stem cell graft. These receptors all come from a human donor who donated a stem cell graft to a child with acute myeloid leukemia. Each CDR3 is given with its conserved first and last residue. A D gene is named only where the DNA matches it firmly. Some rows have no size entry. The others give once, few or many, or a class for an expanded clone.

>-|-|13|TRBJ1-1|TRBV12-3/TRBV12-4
TGTGCCAGCAGTTTTGATTTGAACACTGAAGCTTTCTTT
CASSFDLNTEAFF
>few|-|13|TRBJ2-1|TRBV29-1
TGCAGCGTAAAAGGAGGGGCCTTGGGTGAGCAGTTCTTC
CSVKGGALGEQFF
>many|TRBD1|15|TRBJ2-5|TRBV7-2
TGTGCCAGCAGCTACCAGACAGGGTCTAGGGAGACCCAGTACTTC
CASSYQTGSRETQYF
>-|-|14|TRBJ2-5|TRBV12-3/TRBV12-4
TGTGCCACCGCCATAGGACACCCAGGGGAGACCCAGTACTTC
CATAIGHPGETQYF
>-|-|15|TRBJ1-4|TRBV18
TGTGCCAGCTCACCCCCGGCCGCCTCTAATGAAAAACTGTTTTTT
CASSPPAASNEKLFF
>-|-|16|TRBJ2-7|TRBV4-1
TGCGCCAGCAGCCAAGATGAACAGGGCTACTCCTACGAGCAGTACTTC
CASSQDEQGYSYEQYF
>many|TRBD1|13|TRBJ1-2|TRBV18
TGTGCCAGCTCACCTCGACAGGGCGATGGCTACACCTTC
CASSPRQGDGYTF
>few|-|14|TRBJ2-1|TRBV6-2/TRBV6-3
TGTGCCAGCAGTTCATTCGCGGACACGGGTTGGCCGTTCTTC
CASSSFADTGWPFF
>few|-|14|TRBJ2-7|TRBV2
TGTGCCAGCAGCCAAGGGGGGAATAAGCACGAGCAGTACTTC
CASSQGGNKHEQYF
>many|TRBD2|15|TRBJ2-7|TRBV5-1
TGCGCCAGCAGCTTGGAGGCGGGAGCTTCTTACGAGCAGTACTTC
CASSLEAGASYEQYF
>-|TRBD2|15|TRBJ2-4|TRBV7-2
TGTGCCAGCAGCTTAGCCCTGGGAGGGGAAAACATTCAGTACTTC
CASSLALGGENIQYF
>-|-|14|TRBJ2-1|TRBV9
TGTGCCAGCAGCGTAATTTTCTCCTACAATGAGCAGTTCTTC
CASSVIFSYNEQFF
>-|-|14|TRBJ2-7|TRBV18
TGTGCCAGCTCACCCCAAGATAGCCCCTACGAGCAGTACTTC
CASSPQDSPYEQYF
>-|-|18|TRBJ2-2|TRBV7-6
TGTGCCAGCAGCTTATACGGGGGGCCCAGCCCTGGGACCGGGGAGCTGTTTTTT
CASSLYGGPSPGTGELFF
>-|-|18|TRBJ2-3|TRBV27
TGTACCTGCAGTTTAGGACACGGGGCGGGGATTGGCACAGATACGCAGTATTTT
CTCSLGHGAGIGTDTQYF
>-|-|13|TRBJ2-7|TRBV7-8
TGTGCCAGCAGCTTAGAGGGGTTGGGGGAGCAGTACTTC
CASSLEGLGEQYF
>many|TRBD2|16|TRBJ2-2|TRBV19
TGTGCCAGTAGGGAGCTAGCGGGAGCCCCCACCGGGGAGCTGTTTTTT
CASRELAGAPTGELFF
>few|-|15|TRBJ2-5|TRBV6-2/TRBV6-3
TGTGCCAGCAGTAGAACGGACGGAACTTTTGAGACCCAGTACTTC
CASSRTDGTFETQYF
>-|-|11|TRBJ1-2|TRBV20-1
TGCAGTGCTCCCTTTAACTATGGCTACACCTTC
CSAPFNYGYTF
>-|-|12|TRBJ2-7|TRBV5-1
TGCGCCAGCAGCAGGGACGGCTACGAGCAGTACTTC
CASSRDGYEQYF
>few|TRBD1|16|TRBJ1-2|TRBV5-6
TGTGCCAGCAGCCGGGGAGGGACAGCAATTAACTATGGCTACACCTTC
CASSRGGTAINYGYTF
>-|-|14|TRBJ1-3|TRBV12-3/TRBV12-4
TGTGCCAGCAGTACAGCCAATTCTGGAAACACCATATATTTT
CASSTANSGNTIYF
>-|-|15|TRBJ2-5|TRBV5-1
TGCGCCAGCAGGGAGCCTCTCCGGACAGACCAGACCCAGTACTTC
CASREPLRTDQTQYF
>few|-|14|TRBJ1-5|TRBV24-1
TGTGCCACCAGTGATGAGTCGGCTAATCAGCCCCAGCATTTT
CATSDESANQPQHF
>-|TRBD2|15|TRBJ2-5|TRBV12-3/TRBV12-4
TGTGCCAGCAGTCCCCAGGTCGGGGGGGCGGAGACCCAGTACTTC
CASSPQVGGAETQYF
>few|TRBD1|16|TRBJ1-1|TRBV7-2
TGTGCCAGCAGCAAAGGGGACAGGGGGCTCGACACTGAAGCTTTCTTT
CASSKGDRGLDTEAFF
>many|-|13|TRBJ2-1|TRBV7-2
TGTGCCAGCAGCCCAATTAAGACCGGGACCCAGTTCTTC
CASSPIKTGTQFF